This record looks at one T cell receptor (beta chain) sequence and its context. The germline V gene has CDR1 PRHDT and CDR2 FYEKMQ (reference sequence). V shed 1 base and J 8 bases; nucleotides not matched to a gene: 7. The CDR3 is 15 residues long. These data belong to a study of control samples from healthy donors and cancer patients. The table came from immunoSEQ multiplex PCR; TCRdb's copy has only in-frame clones and leaves some out. The top ten clones hold about a fifth of a sample with roughly 100,000 clones, approximately 90% of them seen once. The sequence was obtained from a man in his fifties or sixties with lung cancer. The sample taken for sequencing was PBMCs. The chain links TRBV13 to TRBJ2-5; 10 positions agree with TRBD2. The CDR3 is CASSLASGGLGTQYF. The CDR3, as DNA: TGTGCCAGCAGCTTAGCTAGCGGGGGCCTCGGAACCCAGTACTTC.